These 20 T cell receptor beta chains were all obtained from the same sample, sequenced in a study of blood T cell repertoires in COVID-19. Generated by immunoSEQ multiplex PCR, the TCRdb table keeps only in-frame clones and is missing some. The sample shows 150,000 to 200,000 clones, more than 75% of them seen only once. The sequenced sample consisted of PBMCs or T cells enriched from blood (not recorded which). The receptors come from a woman aged 45-60 years with acute COVID-19.

This sequence joins TRBV23-1 and TRBJ1-2, with D possibly being TRBD1 (6 bases). TRBV23-1 is an open reading frame whose function is uncertain. Trimming pared 6 bases from V and 3 bases from J, leaving 17 bases between. This CDR3 has 15 amino acids. The CDR3 nucleotides are TGCGCCAGCAGCCCCCCGGGACACCTTCACTATGGCTACACCTTC. Translated: CASSPPGHLHYGYTF.

This clone was counted between two and nine times. J is TRBJ1-2 and V is TRBV27, with 9 bases lining up with TRBD1. Per germline, CDR1 MNHEY and CDR2 SMNVEV (reference sequence). This CDR3 has 13 residues. V trimming: 6 bases; J trimming: 6 bases; junction bases outside the gene matches: 5. CDR3 DNA sequence: TGTGCCAGCAGCCGGGACAGGGTGGATGGCTACACCTTC. The encoded protein is CASSRDRVDGYTF.

This clone was observed a few times. The V gene is TRBV4-1, the J gene TRBJ1-1, with D unclear. V was trimmed by 6 bases and J by 4 bases, leaving 12 bases between them. CDR3 size: 13 residues. CDR1 MGHRA and CDR2 YSYEKL come from the germline V gene. The CDR3, as DNA: TGCGCCAGCAGACGCGGAATGAGCACTGAAGCTTTCTTT. Translation gives CASRRGMSTEAFF.

The chain employs TRBV11-2 and TRBJ2-3; TRBD1 matches 7 bases. The CDR3 runs to 16 residues. The germline V gene has CDR1 SGHAT and CDR2 FQNNGV. V was clipped by 1 base and J by 4 bases; unmatched bases: 8. The CDR3 here is CASSLVGGQGADTQYF. CDR3 DNA sequence: TGTGCCAGCAGCTTAGTCGGCGGGCAGGGGGCAGATACGCAGTATTTT.

The gene calls are TRBV5-1 and TRBJ1-1, with a tentative D call TRBD1 (5 bases). The CDR3 runs to 15 residues. V dropped 3 bases and J dropped 1 base, with 13 bases sitting between them. The germline CDR1 and CDR2 sequences are SGHRS and YFSETQ. Here the CDR3 reads CASSSLGGRNTEAFF. CDR3 DNA sequence: TGCGCCAGCAGCTCGCTGGGGGGTCGGAACACTGAAGCTTTCTTT. Full variable domain (remainder filled in from reference TRBV5-1 and TRBJ1-1): KAGVTQTPRYLIKTRGQQVTLSCSPISGHRSVSWYQQTPGQGLQFLFEYFSETQRNKGNFPGRFSGRQFSNSRSEMNVSTLELGDSALYLCASSSLGGRNTEAFFGQGTRLTVV.

This clone has only a few counts. This chain connects TRBV6-6 to TRBJ2-5, with TRBD2 identical over 8 bases. The CDR3 spans 15 residues. The germline CDR1 and CDR2 sequences are MNHNY and SVGAGI (reference sequence). Trimming removed 3 bases from V and 3 bases from J; junction bases left unmatched: 6. The DNA for the CDR3 is TGTGCCAGCAGTTATCCGGCCGGGGGGGAAGAGACCCAGTACTTC. This gives the protein CASSYPAGGEETQYF.

This rearrangement joins TRBV19 to TRBJ2-3; no clear D gene. Germline lookup yields CDR1 LNHDA and CDR2 SQIVND (reference sequence). The CDR3 sequence is 13 residues long. Trimming stripped 10 bases from V and 0 bases from J, with 11 bases between. Written as DNA, the CDR3 is TGTGCCACCTCCGCAACTAGCACAGATACGCAGTATTTT. Protein: CATSATSTDTQYF.

The chain employs TRBV5-4 and TRBJ1-1, with 10 bases that match TRBD1. The ends lost 0 bases at V and 1 base at J; junction bases unmatched: 0. The CDR3 is made up of 15 amino acids. From germline, CDR1 is SGHNT and CDR2 YYREEE (reference sequence). This chain's CDR3 is CASSLGDRGNTEAFF. CDR3 bases: TGTGCCAGCAGCTTGGGGGACAGGGGGAACACTGAAGCTTTCTTT.

The V call is TRBV27, the J call TRBJ1-6; D uncertain. Germline lookup yields CDR1 MNHEY and CDR2 SMNVEV (reference sequence). CDR3 size: 13 residues. V was clipped by 3 bases and J by 14 bases, with 14 bases between them. CDR3 loop: CASSFGSRGSLHF. Written as DNA, the CDR3 is TGTGCCAGCAGTTTCGGAAGCCGGGGATCCCTCCACTTT.

The V and J genes are TRBV10-2 and TRBJ1-4, with 8 bases aligning to TRBD1. CDR1 and CDR2 (germline): WSHSY, SAAADI. The CDR3 totals 14 residues. Germline trimming cut 6 bases from V and 4 bases from J; bases unmatched to any gene: 4. CDR3 DNA sequence: TGCGCCAGCAGCTCAGGGGGCAGTAATGAAAAACTGTTTTTT. It codes for CASSSGGSNEKLFF.

CDR3 protein: CASGDREHYGYTF. The CDR3 region has the DNA TGTGCCAGCGGGGACAGGGAACACTATGGCTACACCTTC. The rearrangement uses TRBV27 and TRBJ1-2; 9 nucleotides line up with TRBD1. Germline CDR1 reads MNHEY; CDR2 reads SMNVEV (reference sequence). CDR3 size: 13 residues. The J segment lost 3 bases and the V segment lost 8 bases, leaving 4 bases of the junction unmatched.

This chain connects TRBV7-2 to TRBJ2-5; the D is unclear. Germline assignment: CDR1 SGHTA and CDR2 FQGNSA. The CDR3 has 14 residues. Trimming took off 1 base at V and 0 bases at J, with 6 bases between the two ends. The DNA of the CDR3 is TGTGCCAGCAGCTTAGTTGAGTACCAAGAGACCCAGTACTTC. Protein product: CASSLVEYQETQYF.

This chain links TRBV2 with TRBJ1-1; TRBD1 matches 9 bases. Per germline, CDR1 SNHLY and CDR2 FYNNEI. The J segment lost 5 bases and the V segment lost 7 bases, leaving 14 bases of the junction unmatched. The CDR3 sequence is 16 residues long. CDR3 nucleotides: TGTGCCAGCACCAATCTGGGACAGGGCCGGCGAACTGAAGCTTTCTTT. Translation gives CASTNLGQGRRTEAFF.

The chain has TRBV9 and TRBJ1-1, with 8 bases fitting TRBD1. Per germline, CDR1 SGDLS and CDR2 YYNGEE. This CDR3 contains 14 residues. V lost 3 bases to trimming and J lost 5 bases; unmatched junction nucleotides: 6. This chain's CDR3 is CASSGGQGRTEAFF. The CDR3 DNA reads TGTGCCAGCAGCGGTGGACAGGGTAGAACTGAAGCTTTCTTT.

This clone was detected a few times. The chain couples TRBV7-2 to TRBJ1-2; D is undetermined. The germline V gene has CDR1 SGHTA and CDR2 FQGNSA. This CDR3 is 15 amino acids long. Deletions cut 3 bases from V and 1 base from J, with 12 bases between. The CDR3 DNA reads as TGTGCCAGCAGCTTTACGGGGAACGGTAACTATGGCTACACCTTC. Translating it yields CASSFTGNGNYGYTF.

This clone was detected a few times. V usage is TRBV30 and J usage is TRBJ2-2; TRBD2 agrees at 9 bases. The J segment lost 6 bases and the V segment lost 3 bases, leaving 11 bases of the junction unmatched. Per the germline V gene, CDR1 is GTSNPN and CDR2 is SVGIG (reference sequence). The CDR3 runs 16 residues. As DNA, the CDR3 is TGTGCCTGGAGCCTCATGGGACTAGCTACGCCCGGGGAGCTGTTTTTT. Translated, it gives CAWSLMGLATPGELFF.

The chain uses TRBV4-1 and TRBJ2-3; maybe TRBD1 (6 bases). Germline V gene lookup returns CDR1 MGHRA and CDR2 YSYEKL. Deletions cut 4 bases from V and 2 bases from J, with 16 bases between. The CDR3 is made up of 16 amino acids. The chain's CDR3 is CASSRVQGRFTDTQYF. The CDR3 DNA is TGCGCCAGCAGCCGCGTCCAGGGGCGGTTCACAGATACGCAGTATTTT.

V and J are TRBV3-1 (or the pseudogene TRBV3-2) and TRBJ2-2; 7 positions agree with TRBD2. Germline CDR1 LGHDT, CDR2 YNNKEL (reference sequence). This CDR3 contains 14 residues. V shed 4 bases, J shed 5 bases, and the junction held 4 bases outside the gene matches. This chain's CDR3 is CASSRTSRTGELFF. The CDR3 DNA follows: TGTGCCAGCAGCCGGACTAGTCGTACCGGGGAGCTGTTTTTT.

The gene calls are TRBV7-2 and TRBJ1-1; D gene unclear. The CDR3 covers 14 residues. Germline V gene lookup returns CDR1 SGHTA and CDR2 FQGNSA. V shed 4 bases and J shed 2 bases, with 11 bases lying between them. CDR3 nucleotide sequence: TGTGCCAGCAGCTCCCCGACACCTAACACTGAAGCTTTCTTT. Encoded protein: CASSSPTPNTEAFF.

This chain joins TRBV3-1 (or the pseudogene TRBV3-2) and TRBJ2-1; a weak D match, TRBD1 (6 bases). Germline V CDR1 and CDR2: LGHDT, YNNKEL (reference sequence). V was shortened by 1 base and J by 2 bases, with 12 bases between the two germline ends. The CDR3 has 16 amino acids. The CDR3: CASSQGVSGAYNEQFF. The CDR3 DNA reads TGTGCCAGCAGCCAAGGAGTCTCAGGGGCCTACAATGAGCAGTTCTTC.